This T cell receptor beta chain was sequenced in a study of OX40 agonist ivuxolimab in advanced cancers. Measured with immunoSEQ multiplex PCR; TCRdb has only the in-frame clones, and not every one. This sample has around 99,000 clones, with 90% found just once. Germline assignment: CDR1 MNHEY and CDR2 SMNVEV (reference sequence). This CDR3 comprises 16 residues. V lost 6 bases, J lost 7 bases, and 14 bases stayed unmatched. The chain couples TRBV27 to TRBJ2-2; 7 nucleotides align to TRBD2. Sequencing was performed on CD4+ or CD8+ T cells sorted from blood, taken in a trial of the OX40 agonist ivuxolimab. This TCR was recovered from an adult with an advanced solid tumor such as melanoma, head and neck, liver or kidney cancer. The CDR3 nucleotides are TGTGCCAGCAGGGGGCGGGGTCAGCGGGAAGTCGGGGAGCTGTTTTTT. This encodes CASRGRGQREVGELFF.